Below are 6 T cell receptor beta chains sequenced from a single sample in a study of chemoradiotherapy in HPV16-positive cancers. The table came from immunoSEQ multiplex PCR; TCRdb's copy has only in-frame clones and leaves some out. The sample includes 6,600 or so clones, around nine tenths of them seen just once. This specimen was tumor tissue, taken from a patient who underwent chemoradiotherapy. These receptors came from a human donor with HPV-associated anogenital cancer.

This clone appeared once. V is TRBV2 and J is TRBJ1-4; D is uncertain. Germline V gene data show CDR1 as SNHLY and CDR2 as FYNNEI. The CDR3 sequence is 13 residues long. Trimming pared 6 bases from V and 4 bases from J, leaving 9 bases between. CDR3 in DNA: TGTGCCAGCAGCCGGGATCATAATGAAAAACTGTTTTTT. Protein sequence: CASSRDHNEKLFF.

This chain connects TRBV6-1 to TRBJ2-3; TRBD1 matches at 7 bases. The CDR3 has 13 residues. The J segment lost 10 bases and the V segment lost 8 bases, leaving 12 bases of the junction unmatched. In germline, CDR1 is MNHNS, CDR2 SASEGT. This CDR3 reads CASSIRRTGPQYF. The CDR3 nucleotides read TGTGCCAGCTCCATCAGGAGGACAGGCCCGCAGTATTTT.

The V gene is TRBV4-3, the J gene TRBJ2-7; the match to TRBD2 covers 8 bases. CDR1 is LGHNA and CDR2 is YSLEER in the germline V gene. This CDR3 contains 15 residues. Germline trimming cut 0 bases from V and 2 bases from J; bases unmatched to any gene: 3. The CDR3 DNA reads as TGCGCCAGCAGCCAAGATCGAGCGGGAGCCTACGAGCAGTACTTC. Translating it yields CASSQDRAGAYEQYF.

This clone showed up just once. The V and J genes are TRBV2 and TRBJ2-2; D is unclear. This CDR3 is built from 13 residues. The germline V and J ends were trimmed by 5 bases and 2 bases, with 6 bases remaining between them. The germline CDR1 and CDR2 sequences are SNHLY and FYNNEI. CDR3 sequence reads: CASSIYNTGELFF. CDR3 DNA: TGTGCCAGCAGTATATATAACACCGGGGAGCTGTTTTTT.

The V and J genes are TRBV5-1 and TRBJ2-2; TRBD1 might be the D (5 bases). V gave up 0 bases and J gave up 7 bases, with 16 bases separating them. Germline V gene lookup returns CDR1 SGHRS and CDR2 YFSETQ. The CDR3 loop spans 16 amino acids. The CDR3 bases are TGCGCCAGCAGCTTGGCCGGCATATCCCAGGGCGGGGAGCTGTTTTTT. This sequence encodes CASSLAGISQGGELFF.

This chain connects TRBV15 to TRBJ2-5; perhaps TRBD1 as D (7 bases). The V gene's germline CDR1 is LNHNV and CDR2 YYDKDF (reference sequence). This CDR3 region has 14 residues. The CDR3 here is CRRGPGTIKETQYF. The CDR3 DNA reads as TGTCGGAGGGGGCCCGGGACAATTAAAGAGACCCAGTACTTC.